This T cell receptor (beta chain) was identified during a study of blood T cells in healthy people across ages. Study-wide findings and caveats: PBMCs were not sorted, which prevented a conclusive comparison of naive versus antigen-experienced cells.

Regarding this clonotype: The antigen is undetermined.

Using a J-beta primer mix together with a sample-barcoded 5' primer, a second PCR was run for about 6 to 11 cycles. TCRdb re-called the 5' RACE reads with MiXCR, one entry per CDR3 protein. The data hold around 1,800,000 distinct CDR3 sequences, with about two fifths observed a single time. Specimen: blood. The source is a human donor in good health.

In DNA form, the CDR3 reads TGCAGTGCTACGTCAACAGCAAACTATGGCTACACCTTC. It specifies CSATSTANYGYTF. The genes are TRBV20-1 and TRBJ1-2; no definite D call. This CDR3 comprises 13 residues. V was cut by 4 bases and J by 2 bases, with 11 bases left in between. CDR1 DFQATT and CDR2 SNEGSKA come from the germline V gene (reference sequence).